This is a list of T cell receptor beta chains from one sample in a study of blood T cell repertoires in COVID-19. Produced via immunoSEQ multiplex PCR; TCRdb's table is partial and in-frame only. The sample includes about 25,000 clones, 70% to 90% of them seen just once. The sequenced sample consisted of peripheral blood. The receptor set was obtained from a human donor with active COVID-19. The donor label of this sample is uncertain. Both conserved end residues are part of each CDR3. The D gene is left open where the match is weak. The size entry is marked missing in some rows and otherwise reads once, few, many or a size class.

DNA: TGTGCCAGTAACCCATCGGGGGCTGGAAACACCATATATTTT
CDR3: CASNPSGAGNTIYF
D: -
J: TRBJ1-3
size: -
V: TRBV19

DNA: TGTGCCAGCAGCTTAGAATCTGTGGCCAATGAGCAGTTCTTC
CDR3: CASSLESVANEQFF
D: -
J: TRBJ2-1
size: -
V: TRBV7-3

DNA: TGTGCCAGCAGCTTAGGGCTAGCGGACACAGATACGCAGTATTTT
CDR3: CASSLGLADTDTQYF
D: TRBD2
J: TRBJ2-3
size: -
V: TRBV7-3

DNA: TGTGCCATCAGTGAGTCGCGAGGGGGTGGTGAAAAACTGTTTTTT
CDR3: CAISESRGGGEKLFF
D: -
J: TRBJ1-4
size: once
V: TRBV10-3

DNA: TGTGCCAGTAGCAATCAGGGGAGTCAGCCCCAGCATTTT
CDR3: CASSNQGSQPQHF
D: -
J: TRBJ1-5
size: -
V: TRBV19

DNA: TGTGCCAGCAGCTTGGCCTCGAGGGCAAGCACTGAAGCTTTCTTT
CDR3: CASSLASRASTEAFF
D: -
J: TRBJ1-1
size: -
V: TRBV5-4

DNA: TGCGCCAGCAGCTTGGGACAGGGGCGATGGAATGAGCAGTTCTTC
CDR3: CASSLGQGRWNEQFF
D: TRBD1
J: TRBJ2-1
size: once
V: TRBV5-1

DNA: TGTGCCAGCACCAGAGGACTCGACTCTGGGGCCAACGTCCTGACTTTC
CDR3: CASTRGLDSGANVLTF
D: -
J: TRBJ2-6
size: -
V: TRBV28

DNA: TGTGCCAGCAGGCCGACTAGCGGGAGGGCCTTCGAGCAGTACTTC
CDR3: CASRPTSGRAFEQYF
D: TRBD2
J: TRBJ2-7
size: -
V: TRBV27

DNA: TGTGCCAGCAGTTACACGACAGGGACGGTGGAGGGCTACACCTTC
CDR3: CASSYTTGTVEGYTF
D: TRBD1
J: TRBJ1-2
size: -
V: TRBV6-5

DNA: TGTGCCAGCAGGGAAGCGGGAGGGCACACAGATACGCAGTATTTT
CDR3: CASREAGGHTDTQYF
D: TRBD2
J: TRBJ2-3
size: -
V: TRBV27

DNA: TGTGCCAGCAGCGTAGCCCCAGCGGGGGGATACGAGCAGTACTTC
CDR3: CASSVAPAGGYEQYF
D: TRBD2
J: TRBJ2-7
size: -
V: TRBV9

DNA: TGTGCCAGCAGCCCCGGGACAGGGGGTTTGGGGGCCAACGTCCTGACTTTC
CDR3: CASSPGTGGLGANVLTF
D: TRBD1
J: TRBJ2-6
size: -
V: TRBV5-6

DNA: TGCGCCAGCAGCTGGAGACGGGACACTGAAGCTTTCTTT
CDR3: CASSWRRDTEAFF
D: -
J: TRBJ1-1
size: -
V: TRBV5-1

DNA: TGTGCCAGTAAGGAGGGAGAATTAACAGATACGCAGTATTTT
CDR3: CASKEGELTDTQYF
D: -
J: TRBJ2-3
size: -
V: TRBV19

DNA: TGTGCCAGCAGCCAAGATCGGGAAGCACTCTATGGCTACACCTTC
CDR3: CASSQDREALYGYTF
D: -
J: TRBJ1-2
size: -
V: TRBV4-2

DNA: TGTGCCAGCAGCTTCTCGACAGGGCCACAGGATACGCAGTATTTT
CDR3: CASSFSTGPQDTQYF
D: TRBD1
J: TRBJ2-3
size: -
V: TRBV7-2

DNA: TGTGCCAGAACGGCATGGAGAAGGGGGAATGAAAAACTGTTTTTT
CDR3: CARTAWRRGNEKLFF
D: -
J: TRBJ1-4
size: -
V: TRBV11-3

DNA: TGTGCCAGTAGTATAGGGAGGAGGGCTCAACGCTCTGGGGCCAACGTCCTGACTTTC
CDR3: CASSIGRRAQRSGANVLTF
D: -
J: TRBJ2-6
size: -
V: TRBV19

DNA: TGTGCCAGTAGGGATCAACAGGGCTGGGAATATGAGCAGTTCTTC
CDR3: CASRDQQGWEYEQFF
D: -
J: TRBJ2-1
size: -
V: TRBV19

DNA: TGTGCCAGCAGTTACGAGGACAGATCTAACTATGGCTACACCTTC
CDR3: CASSYEDRSNYGYTF
D: -
J: TRBJ1-2
size: -
V: TRBV6-6

DNA: TGTGCCAGCAGTTTAATCAGGGGAGGGCAGCCCCAGCATTTT
CDR3: CASSLIRGGQPQHF
D: -
J: TRBJ1-5
size: -
V: TRBV28

DNA: TGTGCCAGTGGGGGAGGTGCTGCTAACTATGGCTACACCTTC
CDR3: CASGGGAANYGYTF
D: -
J: TRBJ1-2
size: -
V: TRBV19

DNA: TGTGCCAGTAGTATATTCGGGGAAACGGTATACGAGCAGTACTTC
CDR3: CASSIFGETVYEQYF
D: -
J: TRBJ2-7
size: -
V: TRBV19

DNA: TGTGCCAGCAGTTTAGGCGGGAGATCCTACGAGCAGTACTTC
CDR3: CASSLGGRSYEQYF
D: TRBD2
J: TRBJ2-7
size: -
V: TRBV27

DNA: TGTGCCAGCAGCTTAGCGGTGCCCACTAGCAGCTCCTACAATGAGCAGTTCTTC
CDR3: CASSLAVPTSSSYNEQFF
D: -
J: TRBJ2-1
size: -
V: TRBV7-6

DNA: TGCGCCAGCAGCATCCGGGACATTACCTACGAGCAGTACTTC
CDR3: CASSIRDITYEQYF
D: -
J: TRBJ2-7
size: -
V: TRBV5-1

DNA: TGTGCCAGCAGCCCGGTGCGGGAAGAAGAGACCCAGTACTTC
CDR3: CASSPVREEETQYF
D: -
J: TRBJ2-5
size: -
V: TRBV5-4

DNA: TGTGCCAGCAGCTTAGCGGGATTACAGGGGGATACGCAGTATTTT
CDR3: CASSLAGLQGDTQYF
D: -
J: TRBJ2-3
size: -
V: TRBV7-3

DNA: TGTGCCAGCAGCCCTAAACCCGTTACCGGGGAGCTGTTTTTT
CDR3: CASSPKPVTGELFF
D: -
J: TRBJ2-2
size: few
V: TRBV5-5

DNA: TGTGCCAGCAGGGCCGGGGGGGCTAGGGACATTCAGTACTTC
CDR3: CASRAGGARDIQYF
D: TRBD2
J: TRBJ2-4
size: -
V: TRBV11-2

DNA: TGTGCCAGCTTGGACTTGACAGGGGAAGAGACCCAGTACTTC
CDR3: CASLDLTGEETQYF
D: TRBD1
J: TRBJ2-5
size: -
V: TRBV11-1

DNA: TGTGCCAGCAAACTAGCCAAAAACATTCAGTACTTC
CDR3: CASKLAKNIQYF
D: -
J: TRBJ2-4
size: -
V: TRBV6-5

DNA: TGCGCCAGCAGTGATATGGGCAGCCCGAACACTGAAGCTTTCTTT
CDR3: CASSDMGSPNTEAFF
D: -
J: TRBJ1-1
size: -
V: TRBV10-1

DNA: TGTGCCAGCAGCCAAGGGTCTTTGGGTGGACTGATCTCGGCAGATACGCAGTATTTT
CDR3: CASSQGSLGGLISADTQYF
D: -
J: TRBJ2-3
size: -
V: TRBV14

DNA: TGTGCCAGCACCACCGAGCTGTCTGGAAACACCATATATTTT
CDR3: CASTTELSGNTIYF
D: -
J: TRBJ1-3
size: once
V: TRBV19

DNA: TGCGCCAGCAGCTTGGGACAGGGGGATACCGGGGAGCTGTTTTTT
CDR3: CASSLGQGDTGELFF
D: TRBD1
J: TRBJ2-2
size: -
V: TRBV5-1

DNA: TGTGCCAGCTCACTGGGGGCCACAGATACGCAGTATTTT
CDR3: CASSLGATDTQYF
D: -
J: TRBJ2-3
size: -
V: TRBV18

DNA: TGTGCCAGCAATCCCAGGGAGGACACCTTC
CDR3: CASNPREDTF
D: -
J: TRBJ1-2
size: -
V: TRBV21-1

DNA: TGTGCCAGCAGCCAAGTAACAGGCTATGGCTACACCTTC
CDR3: CASSQVTGYGYTF
D: -
J: TRBJ1-2
size: few
V: TRBV14

DNA: TGTGCCAGCAGTTTGACAGGGGCCTATGGCTACACCTTC
CDR3: CASSLTGAYGYTF
D: TRBD1
J: TRBJ1-2
size: large
V: TRBV28

DNA: TGCAGTGCTAACAGGGACTATGGCTACACCTTC
CDR3: CSANRDYGYTF
D: -
J: TRBJ1-2
size: -
V: TRBV20-1

DNA: TGTGCCAGCAGCTACACGGAGGGGGGGCTGCCCCGGTCGCAGTATTTT
CDR3: CASSYTEGGLPRSQYF
D: -
J: TRBJ2-3
size: -
V: TRBV5-4

DNA: TGTGCCAGCGGGACTAGCGGGAACACCGGGGAGCTGTTTTTT
CDR3: CASGTSGNTGELFF
D: TRBD2
J: TRBJ2-2
size: -
V: TRBV9

DNA: TGTGCCAGCAGTCCCGGAATAGCTAGCAATGAGCAGTTCTTC
CDR3: CASSPGIASNEQFF
D: -
J: TRBJ2-1
size: -
V: TRBV7-3

DNA: TGTGCCAGCAGTACCCACCAGTCCCAGCATTTT
CDR3: CASSTHQSQHF
D: -
J: TRBJ1-5
size: -
V: TRBV28

DNA: TGTGCCAGCAGCTTGACAGGGGTCCATAATTCACCCCTCCACTTT
CDR3: CASSLTGVHNSPLHF
D: TRBD1
J: TRBJ1-6
size: -
V: TRBV5-8

DNA: TGTGCCAGCAGCTTAGAGGGGCAAATCTATGGCTACACCTTC
CDR3: CASSLEGQIYGYTF
D: -
J: TRBJ1-2
size: few
V: TRBV7-9

DNA: TGTGCCAGCAGCTTCACCGGGACAGGTTATAATGAAAAACTGTTTTTT
CDR3: CASSFTGTGYNEKLFF
D: TRBD1
J: TRBJ1-4
size: -
V: TRBV5-6

DNA: TGTGCCAGCTCACCAAGAGCAGGGGCTGGGGCTCAGCCCCAGCATTTT
CDR3: CASSPRAGAGAQPQHF
D: -
J: TRBJ1-5
size: -
V: TRBV18

DNA: TGTGCCAGCAGCCTCCGGACTAGCGGGAGGGCCCTGCAGTCCTACGAGCAGTACTTC
CDR3: CASSLRTSGRALQSYEQYF
D: TRBD2
J: TRBJ2-7
size: few
V: TRBV7-3

DNA: TGTGCCAGCAGCCCCCCGATTGGGGCGGGAGAGCAGTTCTTC
CDR3: CASSPPIGAGEQFF
D: -
J: TRBJ2-1
size: -
V: TRBV3-1/TRBV3-2